This T cell receptor beta chain came from a study of OX40 agonist ivuxolimab in advanced cancers. Turning to the study itself: Patients treated during dose escalation were battling hepatocellular carcinoma, melanoma, renal cell or head and neck cancer.

Patients who had autoimmune disease history or got systemic immunosuppression were left out. TCRdb's copy holds only in-frame clones and misses some; the assay was immunoSEQ multiplex PCR. The sample contains roughly 48,000 clones, almost 80% of which appear only once. Germline assignment: CDR1 SGHKS and CDR2 YYEKEE (reference sequence). Trimming took off 6 bases at V and 4 bases at J, with 13 bases between the two ends. The CDR3 loop spans 13 amino acids. The rearrangement joins TRBV5-5 to TRBJ1-2, with D possibly matching TRBD1 (5 bases). This sequence originates from an adult with an advanced solid tumor such as melanoma, head and neck, liver or kidney cancer. Here the sequenced sample was CD4+ or CD8+ T cells sorted from blood, taken in a trial of the OX40 agonist ivuxolimab. CDR3 DNA: TGTGCCAGCACCCTGGACGGGACCTATGGCTACACCTTC. Amino acids: CASTLDGTYGYTF.